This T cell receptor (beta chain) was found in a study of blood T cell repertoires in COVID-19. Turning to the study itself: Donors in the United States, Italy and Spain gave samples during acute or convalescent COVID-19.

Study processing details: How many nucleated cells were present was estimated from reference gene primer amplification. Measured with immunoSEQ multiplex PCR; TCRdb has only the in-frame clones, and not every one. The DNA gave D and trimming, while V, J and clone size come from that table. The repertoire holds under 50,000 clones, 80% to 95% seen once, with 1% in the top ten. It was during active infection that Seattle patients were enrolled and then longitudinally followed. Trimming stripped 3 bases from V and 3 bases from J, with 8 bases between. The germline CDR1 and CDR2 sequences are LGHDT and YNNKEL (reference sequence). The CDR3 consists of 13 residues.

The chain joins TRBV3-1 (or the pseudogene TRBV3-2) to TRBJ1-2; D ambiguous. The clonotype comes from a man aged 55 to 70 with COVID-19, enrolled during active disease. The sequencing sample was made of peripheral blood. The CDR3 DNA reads TGTGCCAGCAGCCATCTCCGGGACTATGGCTACACCTTC. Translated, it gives CASSHLRDYGYTF.